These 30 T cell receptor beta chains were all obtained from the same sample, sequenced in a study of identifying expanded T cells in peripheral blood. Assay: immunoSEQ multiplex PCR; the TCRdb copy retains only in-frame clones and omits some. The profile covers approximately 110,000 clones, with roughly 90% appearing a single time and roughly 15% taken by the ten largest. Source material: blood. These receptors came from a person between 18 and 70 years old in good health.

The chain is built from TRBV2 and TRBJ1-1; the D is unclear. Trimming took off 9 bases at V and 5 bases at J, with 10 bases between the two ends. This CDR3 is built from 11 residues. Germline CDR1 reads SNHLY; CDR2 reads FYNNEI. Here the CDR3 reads CARVGRTEAFF. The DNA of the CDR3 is TGTGCCAGGGTTGGTAGAACTGAAGCTTTCTTT.

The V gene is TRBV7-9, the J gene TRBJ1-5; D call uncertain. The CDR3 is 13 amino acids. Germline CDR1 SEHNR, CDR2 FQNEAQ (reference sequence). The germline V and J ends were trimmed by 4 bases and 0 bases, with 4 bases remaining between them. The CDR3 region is CASSSGSNQPQHF. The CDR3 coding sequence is TGTGCCAGCAGCTCGGGTAGCAATCAGCCCCAGCATTTT.

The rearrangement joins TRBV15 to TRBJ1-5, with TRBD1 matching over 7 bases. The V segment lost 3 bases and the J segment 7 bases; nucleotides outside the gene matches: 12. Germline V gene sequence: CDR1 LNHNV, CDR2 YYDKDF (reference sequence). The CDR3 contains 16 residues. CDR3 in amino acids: CATSRGDSGGKQPQHF. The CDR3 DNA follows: TGTGCCACCAGCAGGGGGGACAGCGGCGGGAAACAGCCCCAGCATTTT. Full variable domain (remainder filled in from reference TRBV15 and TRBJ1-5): DAMVIQNPRYQVTQFGKPVTLSCSQTLNHNVMYWYQQKSSQAPKLLFHYYDKDFNNEADTPDNFQSRRPNTSFCFLDIRSPGLGDTAMYLCATSRGDSGGKQPQHFGDGTRLSIL.

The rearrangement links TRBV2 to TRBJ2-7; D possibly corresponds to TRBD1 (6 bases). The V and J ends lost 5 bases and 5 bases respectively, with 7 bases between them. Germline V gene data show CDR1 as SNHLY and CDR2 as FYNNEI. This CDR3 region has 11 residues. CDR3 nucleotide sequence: TGTGCCAGCAGTTACAGGGACGAGCAGTACTTC. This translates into CASSYRDEQYF. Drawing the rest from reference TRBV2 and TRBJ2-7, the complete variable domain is EPEVTQTPSHQVTQMGQEVILRCVPISNHLYFYWYRQILGQKVEFLVSFYNNEISEKSEIFDDQFSVERPDGSNFTLKIRSTKLEDSAMYFCASSYRDEQYFGPGTRLTVT.

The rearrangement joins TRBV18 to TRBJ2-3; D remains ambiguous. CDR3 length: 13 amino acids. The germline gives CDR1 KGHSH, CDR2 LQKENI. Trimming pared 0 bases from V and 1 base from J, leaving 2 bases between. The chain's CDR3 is CASSPPGTDTQYF. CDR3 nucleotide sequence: TGTGCCAGCTCACCACCGGGCACAGATACGCAGTATTTT.

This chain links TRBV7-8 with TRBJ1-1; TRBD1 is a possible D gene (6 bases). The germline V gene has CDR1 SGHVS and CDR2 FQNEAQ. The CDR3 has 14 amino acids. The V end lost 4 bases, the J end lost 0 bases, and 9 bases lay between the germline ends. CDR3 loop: CASSSGHMNTEAFF. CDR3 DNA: TGTGCCAGCAGCTCGGGACATATGAACACTGAAGCTTTCTTT.

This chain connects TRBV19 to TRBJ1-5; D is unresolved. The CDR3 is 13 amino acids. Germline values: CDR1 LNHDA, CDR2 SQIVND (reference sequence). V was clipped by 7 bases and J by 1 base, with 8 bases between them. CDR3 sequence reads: CASTKTSNQPQHF. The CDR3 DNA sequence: TGTGCCAGTACGAAAACAAGCAATCAGCCCCAGCATTTT.

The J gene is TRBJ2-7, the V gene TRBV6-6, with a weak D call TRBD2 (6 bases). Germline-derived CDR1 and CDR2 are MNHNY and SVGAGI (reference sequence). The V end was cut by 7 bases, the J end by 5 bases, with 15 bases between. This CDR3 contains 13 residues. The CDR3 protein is CASTRGGFDEQYF. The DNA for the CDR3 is TGTGCCAGCACCCGTGGGGGGTTCGACGAGCAGTACTTC.

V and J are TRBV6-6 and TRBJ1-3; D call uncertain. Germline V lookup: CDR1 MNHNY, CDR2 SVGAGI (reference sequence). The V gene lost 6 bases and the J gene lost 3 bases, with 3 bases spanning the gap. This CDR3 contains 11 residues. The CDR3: CASSRGNTIYF. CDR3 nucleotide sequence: TGTGCCAGCAGCCGTGGAAACACCATATATTTT.

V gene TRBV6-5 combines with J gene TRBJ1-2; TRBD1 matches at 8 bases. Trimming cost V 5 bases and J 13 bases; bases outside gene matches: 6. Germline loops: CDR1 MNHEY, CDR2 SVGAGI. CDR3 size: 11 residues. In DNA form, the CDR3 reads TGTGCCAGCAGTCTCCAGGGGGCTCTCACCTTC. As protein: CASSLQGALTF.

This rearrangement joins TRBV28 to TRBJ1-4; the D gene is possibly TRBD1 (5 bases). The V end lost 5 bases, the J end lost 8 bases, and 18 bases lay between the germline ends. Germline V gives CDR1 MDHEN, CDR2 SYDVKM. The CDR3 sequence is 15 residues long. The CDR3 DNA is TGTGCCAGCAGTCTGACTGAGGGGCGACTCGAAAAACTGTTTTTT. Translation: CASSLTEGRLEKLFF.

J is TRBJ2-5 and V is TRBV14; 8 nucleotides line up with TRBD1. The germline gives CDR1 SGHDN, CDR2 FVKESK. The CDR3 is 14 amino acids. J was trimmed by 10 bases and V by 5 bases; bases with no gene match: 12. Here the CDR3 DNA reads TGTGCCAGCAGCAAGGACAGGGTTGCCCTGAGCCAGTACTTC. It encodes CASSKDRVALSQYF.

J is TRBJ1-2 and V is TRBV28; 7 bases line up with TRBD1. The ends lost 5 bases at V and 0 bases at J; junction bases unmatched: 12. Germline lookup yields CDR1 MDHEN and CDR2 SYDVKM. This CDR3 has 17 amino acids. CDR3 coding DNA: TGTGCCAGCAGTACCTACAGGGGTGGGGGCGCTAACTATGGCTACACCTTC. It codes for CASSTYRGGGANYGYTF.

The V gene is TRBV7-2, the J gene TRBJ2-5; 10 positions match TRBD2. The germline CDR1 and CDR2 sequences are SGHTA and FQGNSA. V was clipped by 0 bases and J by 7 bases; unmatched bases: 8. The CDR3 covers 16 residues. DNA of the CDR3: TGTGCCAGCAGCTTAGCTAGGCCTAGCGGGGGAGGGACCCAGTACTTC. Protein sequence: CASSLARPSGGGTQYF.

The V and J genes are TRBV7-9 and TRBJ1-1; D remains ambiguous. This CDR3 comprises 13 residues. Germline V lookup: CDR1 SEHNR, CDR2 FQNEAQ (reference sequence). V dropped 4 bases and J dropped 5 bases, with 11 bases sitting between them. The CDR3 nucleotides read TGTGCCAGCAGCTATCGTGTGGGAACTGAAGCTTTCTTT. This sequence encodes CASSYRVGTEAFF.

CDR3: CASSYLGEQFF. In DNA form, the CDR3 reads TGTGCCAGCAGCTACCTAGGAGAGCAGTTCTTC. J is TRBJ2-1 and V is TRBV6-5; D is uncertain. Trimming shortened V by 6 bases and J by 10 bases, and 10 bases separated the two germline ends. This CDR3 contains 11 residues. Germline V gives CDR1 MNHEY, CDR2 SVGAGI.

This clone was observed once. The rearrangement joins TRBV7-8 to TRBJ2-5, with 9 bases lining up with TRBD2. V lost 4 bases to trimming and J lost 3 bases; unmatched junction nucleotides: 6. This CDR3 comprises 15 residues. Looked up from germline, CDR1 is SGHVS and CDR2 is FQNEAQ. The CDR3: CASSSAIAGEETQYF. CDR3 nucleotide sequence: TGTGCCAGCAGCTCCGCTATAGCGGGGGAAGAGACCCAGTACTTC.

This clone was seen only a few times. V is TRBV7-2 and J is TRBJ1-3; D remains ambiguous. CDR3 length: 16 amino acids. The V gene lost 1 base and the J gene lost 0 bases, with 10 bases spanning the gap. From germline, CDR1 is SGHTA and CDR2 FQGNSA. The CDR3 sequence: CASSLVGTSSGNTIYF. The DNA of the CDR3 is TGTGCCAGCAGCTTAGTGGGCACAAGCTCTGGAAACACCATATATTTT.

CDR3 sequence (DNA): TGCAGCGTTGTTTCACTCTTGAACACTGAAGCTTTCTTT. Translation gives CSVVSLLNTEAFF. This chain joins TRBV29-1 and TRBJ1-1; D gene ambiguous. The V gene lost 4 bases and the J gene lost 0 bases, with 9 bases spanning the gap. The CDR3 loop spans 13 amino acids. Looked up from germline, CDR1 is SQVTM and CDR2 is ANQGSEA.

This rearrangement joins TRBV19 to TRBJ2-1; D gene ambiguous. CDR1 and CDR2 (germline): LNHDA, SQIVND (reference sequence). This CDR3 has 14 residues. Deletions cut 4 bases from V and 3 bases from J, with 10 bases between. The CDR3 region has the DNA TGTGCCAGTAGTAACAGAGAACTCTACAATGAGCAGTTCTTC. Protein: CASSNRELYNEQFF.

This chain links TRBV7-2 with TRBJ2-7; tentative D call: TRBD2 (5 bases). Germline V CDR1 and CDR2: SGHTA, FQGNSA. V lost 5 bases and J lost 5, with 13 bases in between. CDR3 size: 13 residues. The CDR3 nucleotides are TGTGCCAGCAGCGCGGCCCGGGGAGACGAGCAGTACTTC. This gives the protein CASSAARGDEQYF.

CDR3: CASSSGQGAIRYGYTF. Here the CDR3 DNA reads TGTGCCAGCAGTAGCGGTCAGGGGGCGATTAGGTATGGCTACACCTTC. This chain links TRBV6-6 with TRBJ1-2; 8 bases are shared with TRBD1. The J segment lost 5 bases and the V segment lost 5 bases, leaving 13 bases of the junction unmatched. This CDR3 region has 16 residues. The germline V gene encodes CDR1 MNHNY and CDR2 SVGAGI (reference sequence).

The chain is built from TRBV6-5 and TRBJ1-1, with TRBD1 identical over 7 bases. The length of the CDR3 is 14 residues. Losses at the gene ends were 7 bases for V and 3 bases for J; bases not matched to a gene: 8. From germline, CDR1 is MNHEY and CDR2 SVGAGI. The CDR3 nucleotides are TGTGCCAGCACCGGGAGGGGGCTCCACACTGAAGCTTTCTTT. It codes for CASTGRGLHTEAFF.

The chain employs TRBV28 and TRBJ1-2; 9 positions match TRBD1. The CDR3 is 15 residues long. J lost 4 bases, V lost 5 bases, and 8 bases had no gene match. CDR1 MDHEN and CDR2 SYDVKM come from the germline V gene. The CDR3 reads CASSTLGQGPYGYTF. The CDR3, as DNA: TGTGCCAGCAGTACCCTTGGACAGGGGCCCTATGGCTACACCTTC.

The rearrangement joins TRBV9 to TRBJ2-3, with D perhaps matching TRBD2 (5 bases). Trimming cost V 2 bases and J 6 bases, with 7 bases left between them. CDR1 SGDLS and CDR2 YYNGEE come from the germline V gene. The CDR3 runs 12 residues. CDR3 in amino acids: CASSVTSDTQYF. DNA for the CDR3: TGTGCCAGCAGCGTTACTAGTGATACGCAGTATTTT. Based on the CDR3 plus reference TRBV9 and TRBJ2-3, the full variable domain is DSGVTQTPKHLITATGQRVTLRCSPRSGDLSVYWYQQSLDQGLQFLIQYYNGEERAKGNILERFSAQQFPDLHSELNLSSLELGDSALYFCASSVTSDTQYFGPGTRLTVL.

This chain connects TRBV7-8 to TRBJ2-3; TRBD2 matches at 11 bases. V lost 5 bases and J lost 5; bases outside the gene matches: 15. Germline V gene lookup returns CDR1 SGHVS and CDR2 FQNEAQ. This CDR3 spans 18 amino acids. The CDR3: CASSPPFASGGPGDTQYF. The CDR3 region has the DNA TGTGCCAGCAGCCCACCTTTTGCTAGCGGGGGGCCGGGAGATACGCAGTATTTT. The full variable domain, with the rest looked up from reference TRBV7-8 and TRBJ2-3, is GAGVSQSPRYKVAKRGQDVALRCDPISGHVSLFWYQQALGQGPEFLTYFQNEAQLDKSGLPSDRFFAERPEGSVSTLKIQRTQQEDSAVYLCASSPPFASGGPGDTQYFGPGTRLTVL.

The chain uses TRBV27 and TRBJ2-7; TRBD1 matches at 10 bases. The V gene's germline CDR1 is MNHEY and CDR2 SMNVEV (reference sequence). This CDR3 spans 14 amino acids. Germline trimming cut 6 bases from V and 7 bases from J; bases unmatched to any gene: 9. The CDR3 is CASSRRTGGDEQYF. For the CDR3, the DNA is TGTGCCAGCAGCCGGAGGACAGGGGGGGATGAGCAGTACTTC.

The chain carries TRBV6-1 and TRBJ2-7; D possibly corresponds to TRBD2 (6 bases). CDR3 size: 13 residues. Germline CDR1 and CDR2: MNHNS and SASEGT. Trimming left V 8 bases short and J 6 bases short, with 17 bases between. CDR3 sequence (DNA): TGTGCCAGCGCCCCTGTCGGAGGGGCCGAGCAGTACTTC. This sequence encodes CASAPVGGAEQYF.

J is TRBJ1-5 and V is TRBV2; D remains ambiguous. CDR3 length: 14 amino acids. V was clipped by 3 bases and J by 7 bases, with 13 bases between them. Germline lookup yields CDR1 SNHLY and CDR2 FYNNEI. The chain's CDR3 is CASSDFGQLQPQHF. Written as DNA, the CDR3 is TGTGCCAGCAGTGATTTTGGGCAATTACAGCCCCAGCATTTT.

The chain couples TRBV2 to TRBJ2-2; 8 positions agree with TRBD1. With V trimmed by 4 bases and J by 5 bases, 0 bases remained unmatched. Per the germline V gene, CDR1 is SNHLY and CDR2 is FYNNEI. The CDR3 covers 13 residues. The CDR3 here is CASSGTGTGELFF. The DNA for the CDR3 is TGTGCCAGCAGTGGGACAGGGACCGGGGAGCTGTTTTTT. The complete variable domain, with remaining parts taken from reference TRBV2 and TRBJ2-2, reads EPEVTQTPSHQVTQMGQEVILRCVPISNHLYFYWYRQILGQKVEFLVSFYNNEISEKSEIFDDQFSVERPDGSNFTLKIRSTKLEDSAMYFCASSGTGTGELFFGEGSRLTVL.